The rows below give T cell receptor beta chains drawn from one sample of a study of CD8 T cells in Susac syndrome. In TCRdb, the immunoSEQ multiplex PCR reads were re-called with MiXCR into one record per CDR3 protein. The table includes about 140,000 distinct CDR3 sequences, about 95% detected once. The sequenced sample consisted of CD4+ T cells from PBMCs. These receptors all stem from a human donor with Susac syndrome. Each CDR3 is given with its conserved first and last residue. The order of the fields is J gene, clone size, V gene, D gene, CDR3 DNA, CDR3 protein. The D gene is left open where the match is weak. Size tells how often a clone was seen (once, few, many) or the class of an expanded clone, and some rows leave it out.

j_call: TRBJ1-1; clone_size: -; v_call: TRBV18; d_call: -; cdr3_nt: TGTGCCAGCTCAGACCTACAGGGCACTGAAGCTTTCTTT; cdr3_aa: CASSDLQGTEAFF
j_call: TRBJ1-1; clone_size: -; v_call: TRBV29-1; d_call: TRBD1; cdr3_nt: TGCAGCGTATCCCACAGGGGAGGGAACACTGAAGCTTTCTTT; cdr3_aa: CSVSHRGGNTEAFF
j_call: TRBJ2-2; clone_size: -; v_call: TRBV12-3/TRBV12-4; d_call: -; cdr3_nt: TGTGCCAGCAGTCTCGGGGGGATCCAGGGGGCCGGGGAGCTGTTTTTT; cdr3_aa: CASSLGGIQGAGELFF
j_call: TRBJ1-4; clone_size: -; v_call: TRBV30; d_call: -; cdr3_nt: TGTGCCTGGAGTGTACGGACTAATGAAAAACTGTTTTTT; cdr3_aa: CAWSVRTNEKLFF
j_call: TRBJ1-6; clone_size: -; v_call: TRBV12-3/TRBV12-4; d_call: -; cdr3_nt: TGTGCCAGCAGTGGCTTGGGGGAACCCCTCCACTTT; cdr3_aa: CASSGLGEPLHF
j_call: TRBJ2-5; clone_size: -; v_call: TRBV7-2; d_call: -; cdr3_nt: TGTGCCAGCAGCTTAGATGCGCAGTCTCAAGAGACCCAGTACTTC; cdr3_aa: CASSLDAQSQETQYF
j_call: TRBJ2-7; clone_size: -; v_call: TRBV25-1; d_call: TRBD1; cdr3_nt: TGTGCCAGCAGTGAATGGGGACAGGGCACCTCCTACGAGCAGTACTTC; cdr3_aa: CASSEWGQGTSYEQYF
j_call: TRBJ1-2; clone_size: -; v_call: TRBV29-1; d_call: -; cdr3_nt: TGCAGCGTTGGAGGGGAGGGAAGCGGTGGCTACACCTTC; cdr3_aa: CSVGGEGSGGYTF
j_call: TRBJ1-5; clone_size: -; v_call: TRBV10-3; d_call: -; cdr3_nt: TGTGCCTCGGAGGACGGGTTGGGCAATCAGCCCCAGCATTTT; cdr3_aa: CASEDGLGNQPQHF
j_call: TRBJ1-2; clone_size: -; v_call: TRBV20-1; d_call: -; cdr3_nt: TGCAGTGCTAGGGCCTTTGGGGGGCAGGAATATGGCTACACCTTC; cdr3_aa: CSARAFGGQEYGYTF
j_call: TRBJ2-6; clone_size: -; v_call: TRBV6-2/TRBV6-3; d_call: -; cdr3_nt: TGTGCCAGCAGTACACGACAGGGACTCTCTGGGGCCAACGTCCTGACTTTC; cdr3_aa: CASSTRQGLSGANVLTF
j_call: TRBJ1-1; clone_size: -; v_call: TRBV4-3; d_call: -; cdr3_nt: TGCGCCAGCAGCCTCGAAGGGGGGCAGGGCATAGGTTCTGAAGCTTTCTTT; cdr3_aa: CASSLEGGQGIGSEAFF
j_call: TRBJ2-1; clone_size: -; v_call: TRBV7-6; d_call: -; cdr3_nt: TGTGCCAGCAGCCCGGAGGGGAATCCGGGGAGCTCCTACAATGAGCAGTTCTTC; cdr3_aa: CASSPEGNPGSSYNEQFF
j_call: TRBJ2-7; clone_size: -; v_call: TRBV12-3/TRBV12-4; d_call: TRBD2; cdr3_nt: TGTGCCAGCAGGTCAAGCGGGAGCACCTACGAGCAGTACTTC; cdr3_aa: CASRSSGSTYEQYF
j_call: TRBJ2-5; clone_size: -; v_call: TRBV7-2; d_call: -; cdr3_nt: TGTGCCAGCAGCTTAACGGGACGGAGCCAAGAGACCCAGTACTTC; cdr3_aa: CASSLTGRSQETQYF
j_call: TRBJ2-7; clone_size: -; v_call: TRBV18; d_call: -; cdr3_nt: TGTGCCAGCTCACCACGAGGGGGGCTATCCCCCTTCTACGAGCAGTACTTC; cdr3_aa: CASSPRGGLSPFYEQYF
j_call: TRBJ1-3; clone_size: -; v_call: TRBV7-2; d_call: -; cdr3_nt: TGTGCCAGCAGCCCACTCGAAGGGAACACCATATATTTT; cdr3_aa: CASSPLEGNTIYF
j_call: TRBJ1-2; clone_size: -; v_call: TRBV25-1; d_call: TRBD1; cdr3_nt: TGTGCCAGCAGTGAACTGGGAAGGGGGCTTGGCTACACCTTC; cdr3_aa: CASSELGRGLGYTF
j_call: TRBJ2-3; clone_size: -; v_call: TRBV4-1; d_call: -; cdr3_nt: TGCGCCAGCAGCCAAGCCCCCCCGGGAGTCAGCACAGATACGCAGTATTTT; cdr3_aa: CASSQAPPGVSTDTQYF
j_call: TRBJ1-5; clone_size: -; v_call: TRBV28; d_call: TRBD1; cdr3_nt: TGTGCCAGCAGTTTATGGGCGACAGGGGATCCGGATCAGCCCCAGCATTTT; cdr3_aa: CASSLWATGDPDQPQHF
j_call: TRBJ2-7; clone_size: -; v_call: TRBV14; d_call: -; cdr3_nt: TGTGCCAGCTCCCAGGGACCCGGAACCTACGAGCAGTACTTC; cdr3_aa: CASSQGPGTYEQYF
j_call: TRBJ1-1; clone_size: -; v_call: TRBV3-1; d_call: -; cdr3_nt: TGTGCCAGCAGCCATCTGCAGGGTGAAGCTTTCTTT; cdr3_aa: CASSHLQGEAFF
j_call: TRBJ1-4; clone_size: -; v_call: TRBV30; d_call: -; cdr3_nt: TGTGCCTGGAGTGTCAAGGAGAAAAAACTGTTTTTT; cdr3_aa: CAWSVKEKKLFF
j_call: TRBJ1-2; clone_size: few; v_call: TRBV9; d_call: -; cdr3_nt: TGTGCCAGCAGCGCTAACTATGGCTACACCTTC; cdr3_aa: CASSANYGYTF
j_call: TRBJ1-1; clone_size: -; v_call: TRBV7-8; d_call: TRBD1; cdr3_nt: TGTGCCAGCAGCTTACAGACAGGGGGCACTGAAGCTTTCTTT; cdr3_aa: CASSLQTGGTEAFF
j_call: TRBJ2-1; clone_size: -; v_call: TRBV9; d_call: TRBD2; cdr3_nt: TGTGCCAGCAGCGTATCGTCTGGGGACTACGGGTACAATGAGCAGTTCTTC; cdr3_aa: CASSVSSGDYGYNEQFF